This T cell receptor beta chain appears in the sequencing data of a study of human T cells and chemical hapten exposure. About the study: How much TCR each sample yielded varied, mostly because pooled library volumes differed slightly.

CDR1 and CDR2 from the germline V gene are SGHRS and YFSETQ. The CDR3 has 17 amino acids. Losses at the gene ends were 4 bases for V and 4 bases for J; bases not matched to a gene: 12. Regarding this clonotype: Its antigen is unknown.

The library tagged individual cDNA molecules with unique molecular identifiers. TCRdb re-derived calls from the RACE reads in MiXCR, one entry per CDR3 protein. The sample has around 50,000 distinct CDR3 sequences; more than 9% are singletons. Time point given: patch test 2, 6 weeks after DPC sensitization. Treatment given: therapeutic diphenylcyclopropenone sensitization with weekly scalp DPC. Whole-study results and caveats: Following DPC sensitization, TCRs present above 1 in 1000 frequency showed no change. A positive correlation with patch test score was shown by PT1 expanded TCR counts.

The chain recombines TRBV5-1 with TRBJ2-1; TRBD2 matches 9 bases. The receptor's source is a woman aged 45-59 years with alopecia areata. Some clones in this sample may be carry-over from other donors' samples. The sample here was whole blood, taken in connection with sensitization to the hapten diphenylcyclopropenone (DPC). The CDR3 here is CASSPPYSGGPYNEQFF. CDR3 in DNA: TGCGCCAGCAGCCCACCCTATAGCGGGGGACCTTACAATGAGCAGTTCTTC.